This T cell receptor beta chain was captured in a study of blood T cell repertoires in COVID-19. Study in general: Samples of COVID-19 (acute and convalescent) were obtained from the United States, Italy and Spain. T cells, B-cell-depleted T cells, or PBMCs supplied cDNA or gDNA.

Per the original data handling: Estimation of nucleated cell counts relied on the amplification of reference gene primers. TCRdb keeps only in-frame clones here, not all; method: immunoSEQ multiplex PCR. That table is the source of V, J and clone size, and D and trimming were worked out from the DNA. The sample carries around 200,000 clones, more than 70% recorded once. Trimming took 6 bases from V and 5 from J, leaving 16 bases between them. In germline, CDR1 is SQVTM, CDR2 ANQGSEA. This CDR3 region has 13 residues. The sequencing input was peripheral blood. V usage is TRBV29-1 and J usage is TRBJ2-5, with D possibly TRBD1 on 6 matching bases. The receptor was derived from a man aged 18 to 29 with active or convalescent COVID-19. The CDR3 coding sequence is TGCAGCGTCGAGACAGGCTACTGGGAGACCCAGTACTTC. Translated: CSVETGYWETQYF.